This entry concerns a single T cell receptor beta chain. Its antigen is unknown. This sample stems from a study of cytomegalovirus exposure and HLA in healthy donors. Overall study: The 120 validation repertoires were produced on the same platform as the 670 or so repertoires of the first cohort. This was reported in a later analysis. Study results and limitations: The study labeled 150 or so TCR beta chains cytomegalovirus-associated. CMV antigen specificity was confirmed in vitro for a few CMV-associated chains.

The V gene end was trimmed by 3 bases and the J gene end by 7 bases; junction bases not matched to a gene: 1. Germline assignment: CDR1 KGHSH and CDR2 LQKENI. CDR3 length: 12 residues. TCRdb keeps only in-frame clones here, not all; method: immunoSEQ multiplex PCR. The table records roughly 300,000 clones, around 86% of them present only once. While the first cohort had 600 to 800 subjects, the donors belonged to the separate validation cohort of 120 subjects. The origin of this receptor is a woman between 18 and 30 years old in good health and CMV-seronegative. Sequencing was carried out using PBMCs. J is TRBJ1-1 and V is TRBV18; 8 bases map to TRBD1. CDR3 DNA sequence: TGTGCCAGCTCACCGGGACAGGTTGAAGCTTTCTTT. Protein product: CASSPGQVEAFF.